One and the same sample provided the 25 T cell receptor beta chains below, sequenced in a study of T cells in Graves' hyperthyroidism and ophthalmopathy. Using RNA transcripts as the source, TCR beta CDR3 regions were amplified. The TCR CDR3 first-round RT-PCR relied on the HTBI primer set. TCRdb re-called the multiplex PCR reads through MiXCR, storing one row per CDR3 protein. Counted here are 400,000 to 550,000 distinct CDR3 sequences, around an eighth occurring once; the ten biggest clones make up 17%. Sequencing was done on a sample of blood. Source of these receptors: a woman under 30 with Graves' hyperthyroidism.

This clonotype was seen a few times. CDR3: CASSSDSYSNQPQHF. The DNA of the CDR3 is TGTGCCAGCAGTTCGGACAGTTATAGCAATCAGCCCCAGCATTTT. V is TRBV28 and J is TRBJ1-5, with a tentative D call TRBD1 (6 bases). The germline V and J ends were trimmed by 4 bases and 0 bases, with 10 bases remaining between them. Per the germline V gene, CDR1 is MDHEN and CDR2 is SYDVKM. CDR3 length: 15 amino acids.

This clonotype was detected only a few times. The J gene is TRBJ1-1, the V gene TRBV4-1; D possibly corresponds to TRBD1 (6 bases). CDR3 length: 18 residues. Germline CDR1 and CDR2: MGHRA and YSYEKL. Trimming shortened V by 1 base and J by 2 bases, and 20 bases separated the two germline ends. The CDR3 reads CASSQGGRTAVINTEAFF. DNA of the CDR3: TGCGCCAGCAGCCAAGGGGGCAGGACAGCAGTAATAAACACTGAAGCTTTCTTT.

V and J are TRBV4-1 and TRBJ2-7; 8 nucleotides align to TRBD2. The J call may be incorrect, as the DNA end agrees better with TRBJ2-1. The CDR3 loop spans 14 amino acids. CDR1 is MGHRA and CDR2 is YSYEKL in the germline V gene. The CDR3 spells CASSQTSGAYEQFF. CDR3 in DNA: TGCGCCAGCAGCCAAACTAGCGGAGCCTACGAGCAGTTCTTC.

This chain joins TRBV7-9 and TRBJ1-5; D ambiguous. CDR3 size: 13 residues. The germline V gene encodes CDR1 SEHNR and CDR2 FQNEAQ (reference sequence). Trimming removed 1 base at V and 10 bases at J, with 11 bases between. CDR3 sequence reads: CASSLVLEEPQHF. CDR3 DNA sequence: TGTGCCAGCAGCTTAGTCCTCGAAGAACCCCAGCATTTT.

This clonotype was found many times. This rearrangement joins TRBV20-1 to TRBJ2-7, with 10 nucleotides matching TRBD2. CDR3 length equals 12 residues. Unmatched junction bases numbered 1, after V lost 4 bases and J lost 4 bases. In germline, CDR1 is DFQATT, CDR2 SNEGSKA (reference sequence). CDR3 in DNA: TGCAGTGCTACTAGCGGGAGTTACGAGCAGTACTTC. It codes for CSATSGSYEQYF.

This rearrangement joins TRBV4-1 to TRBJ2-7; TRBD1 agrees at 8 bases. The germline V gene has CDR1 MGHRA and CDR2 YSYEKL. Trimming removed 1 base from V and 2 bases from J; junction bases left unmatched: 4. This CDR3 has 15 amino acids. CDR3 loop: CASSQAAGGAYEQYV. CDR3 nucleotide sequence: TGCGCCAGCAGCCAAGCGGCAGGGGGCGCCTACGAGCAGTACGTC.

To note about this clonotype: This may come from a read error, since a much larger clone is one base off. CDR3 nucleotides: TGTGCCACCAGTGACGGGACCGGCAACCTAAACAATGAGCAGTTCTTC. Protein sequence: CATSDGTGNLNNEQFF. The chain employs TRBV24-1 and TRBJ2-1, with D perhaps assigned TRBD1 or TRBD2 (5 bases each). The CDR3 runs 16 residues. CDR1 is KGHDR, CDR2 SFDVKD, per germline. V lost 4 bases and J 5 bases, leaving 17 bases between the germline ends.

This clonotype was counted at least ten times. CDR3 DNA: TGCAGTGCAGACTACGGACAGGGGGCAGATACGCAGTATTTT. This encodes CSADYGQGADTQYF. The rearrangement uses TRBV20-1 and TRBJ2-3; TRBD1 matches 10 bases. CDR1 and CDR2 from the germline V gene are DFQATT and SNEGSKA (reference sequence). The V and J ends lost 6 bases and 4 bases, in that order; junction bases with no gene match: 7. The CDR3 runs to 14 residues.

A word on this clonotype: A much larger clonotype is one base distant, so this may be a read error. This chain connects TRBV18 to TRBJ2-7; D is undetermined. Germline assignment: CDR1 KGHSH and CDR2 LQKENI. Trimming removed 3 bases from V and 4 bases from J, with 10 bases in between. The CDR3 runs to 13 residues. Here the CDR3 reads CASSPDARYEQYV. Written as DNA, the CDR3 is TGTGCCAGCTCACCGGATGCGAGATACGAGCAGTACGTC.

This clonotype has at least ten counts. The V and J genes are TRBV10-3 and TRBJ2-1; D is unresolved. Germline CDR1 and CDR2: ENHRY and SYGVKD. Between the trimmed V and J ends, which lost 9 bases and 4 bases, there was a span of 10 bases. The CDR3 consists of 12 residues. CDR3 protein: CAISFEYNEQFF. CDR3 sequence (DNA): TGTGCCATTAGCTTCGAATACAATGAGCAGTTCTTC.

This clonotype has ten or more counts. The chain combines TRBV9 with TRBJ2-7; D call uncertain. V gave up 0 bases and J gave up 3 bases, with 7 bases separating them. The CDR3 is made up of 13 amino acids. Germline CDR1 SGDLS, CDR2 YYNGEE. The CDR3 bases are TGTGCCAGCAGCGTAGACACTAACTACGAGCAGTACTTC. It specifies CASSVDTNYEQYF.

This clonotype has a count of ten or more. The chain employs TRBV12-3 or TRBV12-4 and TRBJ1-5, with D unclear. The CDR3 is 11 amino acids. Trimming pared 6 bases from V and 11 bases from J, leaving 11 bases between. For the CDR3, the DNA is TGTGCCAGCAGCTCGGGCGAAACCCAGCATTTT. Translating gives CASSSGETQHF.

This clonotype was observed at least ten times. The chain has TRBV29-1 and TRBJ2-7, with 7 bases that match TRBD1. The CDR3 has 12 residues. V lost 7 bases and J lost 0; bases outside the gene matches: 3. CDR1 is SQVTM and CDR2 is ANQGSEA in the germline V gene. CDR3 amino acids: CSGGQASYEQYF. The CDR3 bases are TGCAGCGGCGGACAGGCCTCCTACGAGCAGTACTTC.

In its sample, this clonotype was seen many times. The rearrangement uses TRBV7-3 and TRBJ2-1; TRBD1 might be the D (5 bases). CDR1 is SGHTA and CDR2 is FQGTGA in the germline V gene. The CDR3 contains 16 residues. The V gene lost 1 base and the J gene lost 9 bases, with 19 bases spanning the gap. The CDR3 DNA follows: TGTGCCAGCAGCTTAAGTCGACGCCAGGGCAGCTCTGAGCAGTTCTTC. This gives the protein CASSLSRRQGSSEQFF.

J is TRBJ2-3 and V is TRBV18, with D possibly matching TRBD2 (6 bases). The CDR3 has 16 residues. CDR1 is KGHSH, CDR2 LQKENI, per germline. Deletions cut 0 bases from V and 4 bases from J, with 14 bases between. The CDR3 DNA reads TGTGCCAGCTCACCACCTACCAGCGGGCGCGCAGATACGCAGTATTTT. Translating it yields CASSPPTSGRADTQYF.

This clonotype appeared many times. The chain employs TRBV19 and TRBJ1-5; the match to TRBD1 covers 11 bases. Germline lookup yields CDR1 LNHDA and CDR2 SQIVND (reference sequence). Trimming took 8 bases from V and 5 from J; bases not matched to a gene: 5. The CDR3 is 14 amino acids. For the CDR3, the DNA is TGTGCCAGTGCCGGGACAGGGGGAGATCAGCCCCAGCATTTT. Residues: CASAGTGGDQPQHF.

This clonotype showed up many times. The CDR3 is CASSPTGISGNTIYF. The DNA for the CDR3 is TGTGCCAGCAGCCCGACAGGGATCTCTGGAAACACCATATATTTT. The chain links TRBV11-3 to TRBJ1-3; 7 positions match TRBD1. This CDR3 region has 15 residues. Germline lookup yields CDR1 SGHNT and CDR2 YENEEA. Unmatched junction bases numbered 4, after V lost 5 bases and J lost 0 bases.

This clonotype appeared many times. This sequence joins TRBV28 and TRBJ1-1; unclear D gene. CDR3 length: 12 amino acids. V lost 5 bases to trimming and J lost 8 bases, with 12 bases between them. Germline CDR1 MDHEN, CDR2 SYDVKM. The CDR3 spells CASSGEWIEAFF. For the CDR3, the DNA is TGTGCCAGCAGTGGGGAATGGATAGAAGCTTTCTTT.

This rearrangement joins TRBV5-1 to TRBJ2-5, with D possibly TRBD1 on 6 matching bases. CDR3 length: 13 amino acids. V dropped 3 bases and J dropped 3 bases, with 9 bases sitting between them. Looked up from germline, CDR1 is SGHRS and CDR2 is YFSETQ. In DNA, the CDR3 is TGCGCCAGCAGCTCAAGACAGGAAGAGACCCAGTACTTC. Amino acids: CASSSRQEETQYF.

The rearrangement joins TRBV3-1 to TRBJ2-2; D call uncertain. Trimming left V 0 bases short and J 0 bases short, with 8 bases between. This CDR3 contains 16 residues. Germline V gene lookup returns CDR1 LGHDT and CDR2 YNNKEL (reference sequence). CDR3 DNA sequence: TGTGCCAGCAGCCAAGAATTTACTACGAACACCGGGGAGCTGTTTTTT. Its translation: CASSQEFTTNTGELFF.

This clonotype was counted many times. The CDR3 DNA is TGTGCCAGCAGCTCCGACCGATTTGCTGATGGCTACACCTTC. It translates to CASSSDRFADGYTF. The chain joins TRBV12-3 or TRBV12-4 to TRBJ1-2; D is ambiguous. Deletions cut 6 bases from V and 6 bases from J, with 17 bases between. The CDR3 contains 14 residues.

J is TRBJ2-2 and V is TRBV10-3, with 9 bases that match TRBD2. Germline CDR1 reads ENHRY; CDR2 reads SYGVKD. With V trimmed by 7 bases and J by 5 bases, 11 bases remained unmatched. The CDR3 extends over 16 amino acids. CDR3 protein: CAITNAGGMRTGELFF. The CDR3, as DNA: TGTGCCATCACCAACGCGGGAGGGATGCGGACCGGGGAGCTGTTTTTT.

Of note for this clonotype: The CDR3 does not close with the conserved phenylalanine or tryptophan, likely indicating a read error. This rearrangement joins TRBV6-5 to TRBJ2-1; D is ambiguous. This CDR3 has 14 amino acids. The germline V and J ends were trimmed by 5 bases and 2 bases, with 10 bases remaining between them. Germline V gene data show CDR1 as MNHEY and CDR2 as SVGAGI. CDR3 nucleotide sequence: TGTGCCAGCAGTAACCCGAGCGCCTACAATGAGCAGTTCCTC. It encodes CASSNPSAYNEQFL.

In this sample, this clonotype turned up a few times. The V and J genes are TRBV6-1 and TRBJ2-7, with D possibly TRBD2 on 5 matching bases. Germline V gives CDR1 MNHNS, CDR2 SASEGT. This CDR3 is built from 16 residues. V lost 1 base, J lost 0 bases, and 13 bases lay in between. In DNA, the CDR3 is TGTGCCAGCAGTGAAGGACTCGGAGGTTTCTCCTACGAGCAGTACTTC. Amino acid sequence: CASSEGLGGFSYEQYF.

This chain uses TRBV19 with TRBJ2-7; 10 bases agree with TRBD1. CDR1 and CDR2 (germline): LNHDA, SQIVND (reference sequence). Trimming at V came to 4 bases and at J to 4 bases, leaving 7 bases not matched to a gene. This CDR3 has 15 amino acids. CDR3 in DNA: TGTGCCAGTAGTACAGCCGGGACAGGGGAATACGAGCAGTACTTC. Translated: CASSTAGTGEYEQYF.